These 9 T cell receptor beta chains were all obtained from the same sample, sequenced in a study of T cell clonality in common variable immunodeficiency. General study results and limits: Fewer deletions and N-nucleotide insertions were reportedly seen in common variable immunodeficiency TCR beta sequences.

Data came from immunoSEQ multiplex PCR; TCRdb stores just in-frame clones and leaves some out. The sample shows more than 35,000 clones, none of them appearing just once. Their cognate antigens are unknown. Sequences were obtained from peripheral blood mononuclear cells. The receptors here all came from a human donor with common variable immunodeficiency.

A word on this clone: The CDR3 end lies 3 residues beyond the end of the read and is filled in from the germline J gene. This rearrangement joins TRBV30 to TRBJ2-2; 7 positions match TRBD1. The CDR3 consists of 14 residues. Germline V gene lookup returns CDR1 GTSNPN and CDR2 SVGIG (reference sequence). V was clipped by 2 bases and J by 9 bases; unmatched bases: 9. The CDR3 sequence is CAWSWTGRERELFF. Incomplete CDR3 DNA: TGTGCCTGGAGTTGGACAGGCCGGGAAAGGGAG.

The sample holds a few counts of this clone. The read terminates 3 residues before the CDR3 end, so the remaining end is supplied by the germline J gene. V gene TRBV5-5 combines with J gene TRBJ2-1; 11 bases are shared with TRBD1. This CDR3 comprises 15 residues. Germline V gives CDR1 SGHKS, CDR2 YYEKEE (reference sequence). The ends lost 4 bases at V and 8 bases at J; junction bases unmatched: 8. CDR3 region: CASSLGGTGGYEQFF. The CDR3 DNA, read in part, is TGTGCCAGCAGCCTGGGGGGGACAGGGGGTTATGAG.

A remark on this clone: The read gets to within 3 residues of the CDR3 end, and the germline J gene fills in the rest. This sequence joins TRBV30 and TRBJ2-1; weak D call: TRBD1 (5 bases). The germline gives CDR1 GTSNPN, CDR2 SVGIG (reference sequence). The V end lost 0 bases, the J end lost 9 bases, and 12 bases lay between the germline ends. The CDR3 length is 13 residues. CDR3 DNA (partial): TGTGCCTGGAGTGTAATGTCAGGGTTTGAG. Protein product: CAWSVMSGFE. The full CDR3 is CAWSVMSGFEQFF.

This clone was recorded many times. The read halts 3 residues ahead of the CDR3 end, with the missing end drawn from the germline J gene. The gene calls are TRBV6-2 or TRBV6-3 and TRBJ2-3, with D hard to call. V lost 0 bases to trimming and J lost 2 bases, with 6 bases between them. This CDR3 has 14 amino acids. Per the germline V gene, CDR1 is MNHEY and CDR2 is SVGEGT. The covered CDR3 bases are TGTGCCAGCAGTTACTCACAGTACACAGATACG. It encodes CASSYSQYTDT. Given in full, the CDR3 is CASSYSQYTDTQYF.

Concerning this clone: The CDR3 goes on 3 residues after the read ends, and that part is filled in from the germline J gene. The V gene is TRBV19, the J gene TRBJ2-3, with 10 bases lining up with TRBD1. V was pared by 2 bases and J by 3 bases, with 8 bases of the junction left unmatched. The CDR3 totals 17 residues. In germline, CDR1 is LNHDA, CDR2 SQIVND (reference sequence). CDR3 amino acids: CASSIPLRDRGTDTQYF. The sequenced part of the CDR3 DNA is TGTGCCAGTAGTATACCGCTCCGGGACAGGGGTACAGATACG. The full variable domain, rest sourced from reference TRBV19 and TRBJ2-3, is DGGITQSPKYLFRKEGQNVTLSCEQNLNHDAMYWYRQDPGQGLRLIYYSQIVNDFQKGDIAEGYSVSREKKESFPLTVTSAQKNPTAFYLCASSIPLRDRGTDTQYFGPGTRLTVL.

This clone came up a few times. The read is 3 residues too short to cover the CDR3 end, so that end is filled in from the germline J gene. The rearrangement uses TRBV7-8 and TRBJ2-7; TRBD1 agrees at 7 bases. The CDR3 sequence is 16 residues long. Germline-derived CDR1 and CDR2 are SGHVS and FQNEAQ. J was trimmed by 1 base and V by 3 bases; bases with no gene match: 9. Incomplete CDR3 DNA: TGTGCCAGCAGCTTTCCCCTCCGGGACAGATCCTACGAG. It encodes CASSFPLRDRSYE. The CDR3 in its entirety is CASSFPLRDRSYEQYF.

In its sample, this clone was seen a few times. The DNA ends 3 residues before the CDR3 does, and the rest of the CDR3 is filled in from the germline J gene. The V gene is TRBV6-2 or TRBV6-3, the J gene TRBJ1-5; D is undetermined. V was trimmed by 1 base and J by 0 bases, leaving 7 bases between them. This CDR3 spans 15 amino acids. In germline, CDR1 is MNHEY, CDR2 SVGEGT. The CDR3 here is CASSYFAGSNQPQHF. The sequenced part of the CDR3 DNA is TGTGCCAGCAGTTACTTTGCGGGTAGCAATCAGCCC.

This clone was counted ten times or more. The read halts 3 residues ahead of the CDR3 end, with the missing end drawn from the germline J gene. The rearrangement joins TRBV29-1 to TRBJ2-4; 8 bases are shared with TRBD1. The CDR3 is made up of 13 amino acids. CDR1 SQVTM and CDR2 ANQGSEA come from the germline V gene. With V trimmed by 4 bases and J by 8 bases, 7 bases remained unmatched. The sequenced part of the CDR3 DNA is TGCAGCGTTGGACAGGGGATGAGGGACATT. This codes for CSVGQGMRDI. The CDR3 in its entirety is CSVGQGMRDIQYF.

This clone was recorded many times. The missing CDR3 end, 3 residues past where the read stops, is filled in from the germline J gene. The chain combines TRBV20-1 with TRBJ2-1; no clear D gene. Germline lookup yields CDR1 DFQATT and CDR2 SNEGSKA (reference sequence). The CDR3 has 11 residues. V was clipped by 4 bases and J by 6 bases, with 7 bases between them. CDR3 bases read: TGCAGTGCTACAACGGGCAATGAG. The encoded protein is CSATTGNE. The CDR3, in full, reads CSATTGNEQFF.